This T cell receptor beta chain was captured in a study of chemoradiotherapy in HPV16-positive cancers. Over chemoradiotherapy, repertoires were sampled more than once. Study-level findings and limits: In HPV16-positive patients, HPV-responsive T-cell expansion tracked better recurrence-free survival. Functional assays defining HPV-specific T cells used only two HPV16-positive patients.

Turning to this clone: Its specificity is unknown.

Clones were sequenced by immunoSEQ multiplex PCR, and TCRdb holds only the in-frame ones, with some missing. The sample yields fewer than 40,000 clones, about 87% seen once. Germline CDR1 SGDLS, CDR2 YYNGEE. CDR3 length: 11 residues. With 4 bases removed from V and 8 bases from J, the gap between germline ends came to 9 bases. The sequencing used blood, collected from a patient who underwent chemoradiotherapy. This clonotype was sampled from a human donor with HPV-associated anogenital cancer. The rearrangement uses TRBV9 and TRBJ1-2; D not certain. DNA for the CDR3: TGTGCCAGCAGCCTGGGGAACGGCTACACCTTC. Translation: CASSLGNGYTF.